What follows describes a single TCR beta chain. The antigen remains undetermined. This CDR3 is 14 amino acids long. The germline V gene has CDR1 LGHNA and CDR2 YSLEER. Trimming took 0 bases from V and 9 from J, leaving 14 bases between them. Primers included in the PCR were 60 Vbeta and 13 Jbeta primers. Per the authors' pipeline: Some 12 million shared chains were among the about 80 million unique TCR beta chains that a later analysis counted. Sequenced by immunoSEQ multiplex PCR; TCRdb stores in-frame clones only, minus some. That table supplies the V and J calls and clone size; D and trimming were determined from the DNA. The data contain 130,000 or so clones, 75% to 80% of them singletons. The entry originates in a study of cytomegalovirus exposure and HLA in healthy donors. Whereas donors were nominally healthy upon sampling, unrecorded immune exposures were probable. Findings of the study overall: Rarity marked most TCR sequences, yet some public TCRs occurred in many donors. Reports described diagnosis of cytomegalovirus status by the classifier as highly specific and sensitive.

The source material was PBMCs. The chain uses TRBV4-3 and TRBJ1-1; D possibly corresponds to TRBD1 (5 bases). The receptor was isolated from a woman between 40 and 55 years old in good health and CMV-seronegative. CDR3 protein: CASSQDWAGSQAFF. CDR3 nucleotide sequence: TGCGCCAGCAGCCAAGACTGGGCAGGGTCCCAAGCTTTCTTT.